This T cell receptor (beta chain) was identified in a study of T cell responses to AZD1222 COVID-19 vaccine. TCRdb keeps only in-frame clones here, not all; method: immunoSEQ multiplex PCR. Found here are about 90,000 clones, 88% of them singletons; the top ten hold approximately 10%. The count of this clone is one. Its specificity is unknown. Study results and caveats: Regions 160-218 and 743-854 held dominance among vaccine-associated CD4 TCRs, which spanned spike. All repertoire sampling was performed exclusively after the peak T cell response.

This clonotype was sampled from an adult in good health. The sample was peripheral blood, taken on day 0 of MenACWY control vaccination.

This chain's CDR3 is CASSVTGSAEAFF. For the CDR3, the DNA is TGTGCCAGCAGCGTGACAGGGAGTGCTGAAGCTTTCTTT. The rearrangement links TRBV7-8 to TRBJ1-1, with 7 bases matching TRBD1. The CDR3 has 13 amino acids. CDR1 is SGHVS, CDR2 FQNEAQ, per germline. V dropped 5 bases and J dropped 6; count of bases not matched to a gene: 6.